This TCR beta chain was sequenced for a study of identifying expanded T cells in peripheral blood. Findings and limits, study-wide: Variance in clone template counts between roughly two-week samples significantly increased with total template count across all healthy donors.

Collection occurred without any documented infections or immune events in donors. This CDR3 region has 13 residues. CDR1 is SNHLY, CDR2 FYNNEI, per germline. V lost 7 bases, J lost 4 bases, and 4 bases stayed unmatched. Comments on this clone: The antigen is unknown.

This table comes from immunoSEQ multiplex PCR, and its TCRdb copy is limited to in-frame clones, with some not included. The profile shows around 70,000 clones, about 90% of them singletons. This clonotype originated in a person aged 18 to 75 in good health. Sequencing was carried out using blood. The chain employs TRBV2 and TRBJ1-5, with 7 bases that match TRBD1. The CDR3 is CASTRDSNQPQHF. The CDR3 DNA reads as TGTGCCAGCACCCGGGACAGTAATCAGCCCCAGCATTTT.